Presented here are 8 T cell receptor beta chains from one specimen sequenced in a study of early T cells in non-severe SARS-CoV-2 infection (dated by TCRdb to about 2021). Preparation of the library involved 5' RACE. The instrument given in TCRdb is NextSeq 500. TCRdb reanalyzed the raw reads on its own, using fastp at Q25 for trimming and MiXCR for clone calling, and kept in-frame beta chains. CDR3 protein sequences are deduplicated, and each keeps its most common genes and DNA. For this sample the table gives 45,000 to 70,000 distinct CDR3 sequences, of which 6% to 7% were detected only once. Approximately 4.1% of the sample is taken by the ten largest. The sequencing sample was made of whole blood. The receptors were sampled from an adult who was a healthcare worker with PCR-confirmed SARS-CoV-2 infection or an uninfected control (not recorded which).

The chain couples TRBV27 to TRBJ2-3, with D tentatively TRBD2 (5 bases). The V gene's germline CDR1 is MNHEY and CDR2 SMNVEV (reference sequence). This CDR3 is 13 amino acids long. The V gene lost 3 bases and the J gene lost 4 bases, with 8 bases spanning the gap. CDR3 bases: TGTGCCAGCAGTTTGCGGGCATCAGATACGCAGTATTTT. Residues: CASSLRASDTQYF.

This clonotype came up many times. This rearrangement joins TRBV28 to TRBJ1-2, with 12 positions matching TRBD1. In germline, CDR1 is MDHEN, CDR2 SYDVKM. V gave up 2 bases and J gave up 8 bases; unmatched junction bases: 9. The CDR3 loop spans 16 amino acids. CDR3 sequence reads: CASSLAGQGARGGYTF. The CDR3 nucleotides read TGTGCCAGCAGTTTAGCGGGACAGGGGGCGCGAGGGGGCTACACCTTC.

The V call is TRBV5-8, the J call TRBJ2-5; 10 nucleotides match TRBD2. V dropped 2 bases and J dropped 2; count of bases not matched to a gene: 6. The length of the CDR3 is 16 residues. Per germline, CDR1 SGHTS and CDR2 YDEGEE. CDR3 coding DNA: TGTGCCAGCAGCTTCGGGGTAGCGGGGGGTCAAGAGACCCAGTACTTC. Protein: CASSFGVAGGQETQYF.

This clonotype was seen ten or more times. The rearrangement uses TRBV12-3 or TRBV12-4 and TRBJ2-1; D is unclear. This CDR3 has 11 amino acids. Trimming took off 9 bases at V and 6 bases at J, with 9 bases between the two ends. The CDR3 DNA sequence: TGTGCCAGTTTCTTGAGCAATGAGCAGTTCTTC. It is translated as CASFLSNEQFF.

V and J are TRBV4-3 and TRBJ1-1, with D tentatively TRBD1 (5 bases). The V gene's germline CDR1 is LGHNA and CDR2 YSLEER. CDR3 length: 19 residues. Between the trimmed V and J ends, which lost 0 bases and 3 bases, there was a span of 23 bases. CDR3 bases: TGCGCCAGCAGCCAAGATCGGCGGACGGGACGGACAAGTGACACTGAAGCTTTCTTT. Its translation is CASSQDRRTGRTSDTEAFF.

This clonotype has a count of ten or more. This chain uses TRBV29-1 with TRBJ1-5; a weak D match, TRBD1 (6 bases). Germline CDR1 is SQVTM and CDR2 is ANQGSEA. Trimming removed 6 bases from V and 4 bases from J, with 13 bases in between. The length of the CDR3 is 13 residues. CDR3 nucleotide sequence: TGCAGCGTCCAGGGGTCCTCAAATCAGCCCCAGCATTTT. Translated, it gives CSVQGSSNQPQHF.

Ten or more counts support this clonotype. This sequence joins TRBV4-3 and TRBJ1-6; D is unresolved. The CDR3 totals 13 residues. V was shortened by 0 bases and J by 7 bases, with 4 bases between the two germline ends. Germline V CDR1 and CDR2: LGHNA, YSLEER. In nucleotides, the CDR3 is TGCGCCAGCAGCCAAGACCGAAATTCACCCCTCCACTTT. Protein: CASSQDRNSPLHF.

This clonotype has a count of ten or more. The chain carries TRBV7-9 and TRBJ1-1; D is uncertain. The CDR3 sequence is 15 residues long. The V gene lost 5 bases and the J gene lost 0 bases, with 13 bases spanning the gap. Germline values: CDR1 SEHNR, CDR2 FQNEAQ (reference sequence). Here the CDR3 reads CASSPRTVLNTEAFF. CDR3 DNA: TGTGCCAGCAGCCCAAGGACCGTTTTGAACACTGAAGCTTTCTTT.